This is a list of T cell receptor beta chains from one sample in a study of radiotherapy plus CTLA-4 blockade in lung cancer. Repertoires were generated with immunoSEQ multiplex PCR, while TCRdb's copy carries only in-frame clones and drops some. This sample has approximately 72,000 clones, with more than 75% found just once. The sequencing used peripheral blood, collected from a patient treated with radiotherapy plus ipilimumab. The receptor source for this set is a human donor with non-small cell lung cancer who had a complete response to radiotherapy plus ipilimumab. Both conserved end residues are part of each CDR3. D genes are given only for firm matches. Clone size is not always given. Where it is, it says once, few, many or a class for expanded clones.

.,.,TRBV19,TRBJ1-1,TGTGCCAGTTTTCGACAGGTTAACACTGAAGCTTTCTTT,CASFRQVNTEAFF
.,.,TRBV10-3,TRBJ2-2,TGTGCCATCAGGGCAGGGAGTAGCACCGGGGAGCTGTTTTTT,CAIRAGSSTGELFF
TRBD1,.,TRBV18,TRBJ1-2,TGTGCCAGCTTCCCCACCACGGCCGGGACAGGGGACTATGGCTACACCTTC,CASFPTTAGTGDYGYTF
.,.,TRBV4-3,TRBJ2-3,TGCGCCAGCAGCCAAAATTACCGAGATACGCAGTATTTT,CASSQNYRDTQYF
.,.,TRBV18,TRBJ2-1,TGTGCCAGCTCACCACCGACGGCCAATGAGCAGTTCTTC,CASSPPTANEQFF
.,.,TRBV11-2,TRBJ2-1,TGTGCCAGCAGCTTAGTGTACAGGAGGTCCTACAATGAGCAGTTCTTC,CASSLVYRRSYNEQFF
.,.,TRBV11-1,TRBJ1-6,TGTGCCAGCAGCGGACAGAATTCACCCCTCCACTTT,CASSGQNSPLHF
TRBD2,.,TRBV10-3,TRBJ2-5,TGTGCCATCGGGACTAGCGGGAGTCTAGAGACCCAGTACTTC,CAIGTSGSLETQYF
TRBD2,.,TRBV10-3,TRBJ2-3,TGTGCCATCAGTGCAAGACTAGCGGGAGAGCTAGATACGCAGTATTTT,CAISARLAGELDTQYF
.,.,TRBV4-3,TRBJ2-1,TGCGCCAGCAGCCTCCAAAGACTAGCCTACAATGAGCAGTTCTTC,CASSLQRLAYNEQFF
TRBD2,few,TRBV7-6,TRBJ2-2,TGTGCCAGCAGATTTACCGGGACTAGCGGGAGGAACACCGGGGAGCTGTTTTTT,CASRFTGTSGRNTGELFF
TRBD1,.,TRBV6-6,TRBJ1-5,TGTGCCAGCAGTATAGACAGGGGAGAAGATCAGCCCCAGCATTTT,CASSIDRGEDQPQHF
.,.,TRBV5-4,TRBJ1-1,TGTGCCAGCAGCTCCTGGAACACTGAAGCTTTCTTT,CASSSWNTEAFF
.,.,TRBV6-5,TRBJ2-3,TGTGCCAGCAGTTACTCGGCCAGCCGCACAGATACGCAGTATTTT,CASSYSASRTDTQYF
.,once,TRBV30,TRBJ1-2,TGTGCCTGGACTCGGGGAAGCTATGGCTACACCTTC,CAWTRGSYGYTF
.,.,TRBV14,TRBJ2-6,TGTGCCAGCAGCCAGGGGCTGACCTCTGGGGCCAACGTCCTGACTTTC,CASSQGLTSGANVLTF
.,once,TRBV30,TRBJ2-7,TGTGCCTGCGCTATCGGCAGGGGAGTCTTTGGGGACTCCTACGAGCAGTACTTC,CACAIGRGVFGDSYEQYF